The subject of this entry is one TCR beta chain. Its specificity is not known. This entry is derived from a study of cytomegalovirus exposure and HLA in healthy donors. Here immunoSEQ multiplex PCR was the method, and the copy in TCRdb shows in-frame clones only, minus some. The data contain tens of thousands of clones, around 93% of them seen just once; the ten biggest clones take up 1.1%. Study-level points and caveats: Most TCR sequences were rare, but some public TCRs occurred in many donors. Cytomegalovirus-associated status was assigned to roughly 160 TCR beta chains. It was confirmed in vitro that a few of the CMV-associated chains were specific for CMV antigens.

The sample was PBMCs. This TCR was sampled from a woman in her 30s in good health and CMV-seropositive.

The CDR3 region is CASSPGHSSYEQYF. For the CDR3, the DNA is TGTGCCAGCAGTCCGGGACATAGCTCCTACGAGCAGTACTTC. This sequence joins TRBV6-1 and TRBJ2-7; the D gene is possibly TRBD1 (6 bases). The germline gives CDR1 MNHNS, CDR2 SASEGT. V lost 5 bases, J lost 0 bases, and 11 bases lay in between. The CDR3 has 14 residues.